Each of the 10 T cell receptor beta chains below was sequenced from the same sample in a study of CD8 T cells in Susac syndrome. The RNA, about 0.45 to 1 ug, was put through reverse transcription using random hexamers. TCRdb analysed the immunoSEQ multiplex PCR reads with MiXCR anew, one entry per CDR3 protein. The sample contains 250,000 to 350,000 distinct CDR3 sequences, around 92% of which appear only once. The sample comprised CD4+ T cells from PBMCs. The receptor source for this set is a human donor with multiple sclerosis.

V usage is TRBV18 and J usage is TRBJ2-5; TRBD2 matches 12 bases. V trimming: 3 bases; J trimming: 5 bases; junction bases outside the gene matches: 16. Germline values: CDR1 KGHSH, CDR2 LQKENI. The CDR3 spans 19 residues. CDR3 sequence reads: CASSPSPGLAGNQGETQYF. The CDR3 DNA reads TGTGCCAGCTCACCTTCTCCGGGACTAGCGGGTAACCAAGGGGAGACCCAGTACTTC.

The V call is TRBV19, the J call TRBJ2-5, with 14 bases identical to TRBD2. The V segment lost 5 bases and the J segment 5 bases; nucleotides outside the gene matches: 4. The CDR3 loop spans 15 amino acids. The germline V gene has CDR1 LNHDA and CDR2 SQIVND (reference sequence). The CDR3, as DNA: TGTGCCAGTAGTGAAGGGACTAGCGGGGGTGAGACCCAGTACTTC. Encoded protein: CASSEGTSGGETQYF.

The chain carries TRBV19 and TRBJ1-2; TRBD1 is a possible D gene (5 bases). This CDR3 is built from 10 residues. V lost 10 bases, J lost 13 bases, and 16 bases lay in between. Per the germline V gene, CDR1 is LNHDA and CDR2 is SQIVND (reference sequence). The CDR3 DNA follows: TGTGCCACCCAGATGAGGGGCCCCACCTTC. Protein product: CATQMRGPTF.

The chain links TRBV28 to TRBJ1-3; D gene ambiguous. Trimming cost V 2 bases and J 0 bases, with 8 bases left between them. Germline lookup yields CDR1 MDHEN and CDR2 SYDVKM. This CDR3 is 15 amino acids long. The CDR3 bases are TGTGCCAGCAGTTTACACGGGAGCTCTGGAAACACCATATATTTT. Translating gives CASSLHGSSGNTIYF.

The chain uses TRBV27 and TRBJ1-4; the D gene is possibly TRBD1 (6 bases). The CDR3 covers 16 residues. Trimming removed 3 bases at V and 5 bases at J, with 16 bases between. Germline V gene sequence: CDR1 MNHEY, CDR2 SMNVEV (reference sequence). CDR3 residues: CASSFRRGGGNEKLFF. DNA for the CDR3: TGTGCCAGCAGTTTCCGCAGGGGAGGCGGGAATGAAAAACTGTTTTTT.

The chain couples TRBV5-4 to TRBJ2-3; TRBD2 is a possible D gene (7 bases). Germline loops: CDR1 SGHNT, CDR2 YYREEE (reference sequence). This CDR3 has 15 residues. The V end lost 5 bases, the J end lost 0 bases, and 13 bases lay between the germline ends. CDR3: CASSHGGPSTDTQYF. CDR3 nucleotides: TGTGCCAGCAGTCACGGGGGGCCGAGCACAGATACGCAGTATTTT.

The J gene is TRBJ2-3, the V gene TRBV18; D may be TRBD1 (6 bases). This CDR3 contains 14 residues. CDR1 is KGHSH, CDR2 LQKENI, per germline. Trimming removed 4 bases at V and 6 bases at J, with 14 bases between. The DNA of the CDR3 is TGTGCCAGCTCACGAGGCCAGGGGATTGATACGCAGTATTTT. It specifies CASSRGQGIDTQYF.

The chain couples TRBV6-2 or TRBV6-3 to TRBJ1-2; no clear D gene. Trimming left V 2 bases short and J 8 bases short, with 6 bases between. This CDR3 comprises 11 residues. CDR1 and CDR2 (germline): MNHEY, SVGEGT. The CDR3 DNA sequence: TGTGCCAGCAGTTACGGAAGGGGCTACACCTTC. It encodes CASSYGRGYTF.

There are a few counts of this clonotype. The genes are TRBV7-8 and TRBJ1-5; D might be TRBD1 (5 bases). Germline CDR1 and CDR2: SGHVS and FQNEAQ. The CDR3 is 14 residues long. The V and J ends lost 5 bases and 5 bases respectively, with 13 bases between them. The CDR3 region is CASSLSGGDQPQHF. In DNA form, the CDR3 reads TGTGCCAGCAGCCTCTCCGGGGGGGATCAGCCCCAGCATTTT.

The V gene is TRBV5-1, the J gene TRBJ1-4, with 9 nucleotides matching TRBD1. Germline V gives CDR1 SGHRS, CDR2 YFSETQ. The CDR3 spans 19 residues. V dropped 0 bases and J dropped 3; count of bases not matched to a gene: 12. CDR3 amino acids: CASSLARGTGSLANEKLFF. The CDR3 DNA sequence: TGCGCCAGCAGCTTGGCCAGGGGGACAGGGAGTTTAGCTAATGAAAAACTGTTTTTT. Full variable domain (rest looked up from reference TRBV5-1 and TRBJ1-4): KAGVTQTPRYLIKTRGQQVTLSCSPISGHRSVSWYQQTPGQGLQFLFEYFSETQRNKGNFPGRFSGRQFSNSRSEMNVSTLELGDSALYLCASSLARGTGSLANEKLFFGSGTQLSVL.